The 22 T cell receptor beta chains in this list originate from one sample, sequenced in a study of T cell responses to AZD1222 COVID-19 vaccine. TCRdb's table, derived via immunoSEQ multiplex PCR, lists solely in-frame clones and lacks some. This sample yields fewer than 100,000 clones, of which approximately 91% are seen a single time; 15% to 20% belongs to the top ten. Sequenced here: peripheral blood, sampled on day 0 of AZD1222 vaccination. These receptors all come from an adult in good health.

The chain joins TRBV4-1 to TRBJ1-2, with TRBD1 matching 7 bases. Germline V gene lookup returns CDR1 MGHRA and CDR2 YSYEKL. After removal of 0 bases from V and 3 bases from J, the junction contained 4 bases not matched to a gene. CDR3 length: 15 amino acids. The CDR3 sequence is CASSQDRGPDYGYTF. The CDR3 coding sequence is TGCGCCAGCAGCCAAGATAGGGGGCCCGACTATGGCTACACCTTC.

The chain joins TRBV19 to TRBJ1-1, with 11 bases lining up with TRBD1. V trimming: 3 bases; J trimming: 6 bases; junction bases outside the gene matches: 6. This CDR3 spans 15 amino acids. Per germline, CDR1 LNHDA and CDR2 SQIVND (reference sequence). The CDR3 protein is CASSIFGQGASEAFF. The CDR3 DNA sequence: TGTGCCAGTAGTATTTTCGGACAGGGGGCCTCTGAAGCTTTCTTT.

The rearrangement uses TRBV5-6 and TRBJ1-2; D remains ambiguous. This CDR3 comprises 15 residues. Trimming pared 2 bases from V and 2 bases from J, leaving 13 bases between. CDR1 and CDR2 from the germline V gene are SGHDT and YYEEEE. CDR3: CASSLTMGGNYGYTF. The DNA for the CDR3 is TGTGCCAGCAGCTTAACGATGGGAGGGAACTATGGCTACACCTTC.

The J gene is TRBJ1-1, the V gene TRBV14; TRBD1 agrees at 7 bases. J was trimmed by 0 bases and V by 4 bases; bases with no gene match: 5. Germline CDR1 is SGHDN and CDR2 is FVKESK. This CDR3 is built from 15 residues. The CDR3 region is CASSRNDRVNTEAFF. The CDR3 coding sequence is TGTGCCAGCAGCCGGAACGACAGGGTGAACACTGAAGCTTTCTTT.

The J gene is TRBJ2-1, the V gene TRBV5-6; 13 positions match TRBD2. Germline CDR1 SGHDT, CDR2 YYEEEE. J was trimmed by 3 bases and V by 1 base; bases with no gene match: 7. The CDR3 consists of 18 residues. CDR3: CASSLIRTSGRNYNEQFF. Here the CDR3 DNA reads TGTGCCAGCAGCTTGATCAGGACTAGCGGGAGAAACTACAATGAGCAGTTCTTC.

This clone was seen once. The chain uses TRBV9 and TRBJ2-3; tentatively, D is TRBD2 (6 bases). The V and J ends lost 6 bases and 6 bases respectively, with 14 bases between them. The CDR3 loop spans 13 amino acids. Germline values: CDR1 SGDLS, CDR2 YYNGEE. CDR3 region: CASTGTPTDTQYF. The CDR3 nucleotides read TGTGCCAGCACGGGGACTCCTACCGATACGCAGTATTTT.

The chain recombines TRBV5-4 with TRBJ1-3; 7 bases fit TRBD1. The V and J ends lost 4 bases and 4 bases, in that order; junction bases with no gene match: 8. CDR1 SGHNT and CDR2 YYREEE come from the germline V gene (reference sequence). The CDR3 consists of 15 residues. This CDR3 is CASSPGGQSGNTIYF. The CDR3 DNA reads as TGTGCCAGCAGCCCAGGGGGGCAGTCGGGAAACACCATATATTTT.

V is TRBV15 and J is TRBJ2-2; D is uncertain. Trimming took 0 bases from V and 2 from J, leaving 13 bases between them. The CDR3 length is 17 residues. The V gene's germline CDR1 is LNHNV and CDR2 YYDKDF (reference sequence). CDR3 in amino acids: CATSRDRFGGNTGELFF. The CDR3 DNA sequence: TGTGCCACCAGCAGAGATAGGTTCGGCGGAAACACCGGGGAGCTGTTTTTT.

The V call is TRBV28, the J call TRBJ1-5; tentatively, D is TRBD1 (6 bases). V gave up 5 bases and J gave up 2 bases, with 16 bases separating them. Germline CDR1 MDHEN, CDR2 SYDVKM. CDR3 length equals 16 residues. The CDR3 sequence is CASSPPSTGGNQPQHF. The DNA of the CDR3 is TGTGCCAGCAGTCCTCCCTCGACAGGTGGCAATCAGCCCCAGCATTTT.

This clone was counted only a few times. This chain connects TRBV5-1 to TRBJ1-6, with TRBD1 identical over 7 bases. Germline assignment: CDR1 SGHRS and CDR2 YFSETQ. J was trimmed by 7 bases and V by 0 bases; bases with no gene match: 4. The CDR3 is 15 residues long. The CDR3 DNA reads TGCGCCAGCAGCTTGGGGCAGGGGGACAATTCACCCCTCCACTTT. Amino acids: CASSLGQGDNSPLHF.

The chain couples TRBV12-3 or TRBV12-4 to TRBJ1-2; TRBD1 matches at 10 bases. There are 13 residues in the CDR3. V lost 6 bases and J lost 2; bases outside the gene matches: 0. The CDR3 region is CASRGQGNYGYTF. The CDR3 DNA reads TGTGCCAGCAGGGGACAGGGGAACTATGGCTACACCTTC.

The rearrangement uses TRBV10-3 and TRBJ2-1; D remains unclear. Germline lookup yields CDR1 ENHRY and CDR2 SYGVKD. CDR3 size: 16 residues. Trimming left V 1 base short and J 6 bases short, with 16 bases between. The CDR3 loop reads CAISEFNSGSGNEQFF. CDR3 nucleotides: TGTGCCATCAGTGAGTTCAATTCCGGGTCGGGCAATGAGCAGTTCTTC.

This clone was found once. The genes are TRBV6-5 and TRBJ2-7; D is tentatively TRBD1 or TRBD2 (5 bases each). Germline-derived CDR1 and CDR2 are MNHEY and SVGAGI. The CDR3 loop spans 15 amino acids. Trimming shortened V by 7 bases and J by 2 bases, and 18 bases separated the two germline ends. This chain's CDR3 is CASTGPGPGPYEQYF. The CDR3 nucleotides are TGTGCCAGCACCGGTCCGGGACCCGGCCCCTACGAGCAGTACTTC.

The gene calls are TRBV4-2 and TRBJ1-2; D gene uncertain. CDR3 length: 15 residues. Germline V gives CDR1 LGHNA, CDR2 YNFKEQ. Trimming shortened V by 9 bases and J by 2 bases, and 19 bases separated the two germline ends. The CDR3 loop is CARPGVADANYGYTF. DNA of the CDR3: TGTGCCAGACCCGGGGTTGCGGACGCCAACTATGGCTACACCTTC.

The chain links TRBV19 to TRBJ2-3; D could derive from TRBD1 or TRBD2 (6 bases each). Germline V lookup: CDR1 LNHDA, CDR2 SQIVND (reference sequence). The CDR3 length is 16 residues. Deletions cut 3 bases from V and 6 bases from J, with 19 bases between. The CDR3 region is CASSITKGGLVDTQYF. The DNA of the CDR3 is TGTGCCAGTAGTATCACGAAGGGGGGTCTAGTCGATACGCAGTATTTT. The full variable domain, completed using reference TRBV19 and TRBJ2-3, is DGGITQSPKYLFRKEGQNVTLSCEQNLNHDAMYWYRQDPGQGLRLIYYSQIVNDFQKGDIAEGYSVSREKKESFPLTVTSAQKNPTAFYLCASSITKGGLVDTQYFGPGTRLTVL.

In its sample, this clone was seen once. This rearrangement joins TRBV7-9 to TRBJ1-2, with D possibly being TRBD1 (6 bases). This CDR3 has 13 residues. V lost 4 bases and J lost 10, with 16 bases in between. CDR1 SEHNR and CDR2 FQNEAQ come from the germline V gene (reference sequence). CDR3 loop: CASSSQTSGDYTF. The DNA of the CDR3 is TGTGCCAGCAGCTCTCAGACCTCAGGGGACTACACCTTC. Drawing the rest from reference TRBV7-9 and TRBJ1-2, the complete variable domain is DTGVSQNPRHKITKRGQNVTFRCDPISEHNRLYWYRQTLGQGPEFLTYFQNEAQLEKSRLLSDRFSAERPKGSFSTLEIQRTEQGDSAMYLCASSSQTSGDYTFGSGTRLTVV.

The chain carries TRBV18 and TRBJ1-2, with TRBD1 matching over 10 bases. CDR3 length: 16 amino acids. CDR1 and CDR2 (germline): KGHSH, LQKENI. V lost 3 bases, J lost 9 bases, and 13 bases stayed unmatched. In nucleotides, the CDR3 is TGTGCCAGCTCACCTCCATGGACAGGGGGTGGGCGAAGCTACACCTTC. It specifies CASSPPWTGGGRSYTF.

The CDR3 DNA sequence: TGTGCCAGCAGTGCCCCGCCTAGCTCCTACGAGCAGTACTTC. The encoded protein is CASSAPPSSYEQYF. This rearrangement joins TRBV2 to TRBJ2-7; D call uncertain. Germline CDR1 is SNHLY and CDR2 is FYNNEI. This CDR3 region has 14 residues. Trimming left V 4 bases short and J 0 bases short, with 10 bases between.

The rearrangement uses TRBV5-4 and TRBJ1-1; 7 nucleotides align to TRBD1. CDR3 length: 13 amino acids. CDR1 is SGHNT and CDR2 is YYREEE in the germline V gene (reference sequence). Trimming cost V 4 bases and J 6 bases; bases outside gene matches: 6. The DNA for the CDR3 is TGTGCCAGCAGCAGGACAGGAGCCTCTGAAGCTTTCTTT. This translates into CASSRTGASEAFF.

This chain joins TRBV20-1 and TRBJ2-7, with D uncertain. Germline lookup yields CDR1 DFQATT and CDR2 SNEGSKA (reference sequence). Trimming removed 2 bases from V and 3 bases from J, with 5 bases in between. CDR3 length: 11 amino acids. The CDR3 spells CSARWSYEQYF. DNA for the CDR3: TGCAGTGCTAGATGGAGCTACGAGCAGTACTTC.

The chain uses TRBV7-8 and TRBJ2-7; D may be TRBD1 or TRBD2 (5 bases each). The V and J ends lost 5 bases and 3 bases respectively, with 11 bases between them. The germline V gene encodes CDR1 SGHVS and CDR2 FQNEAQ. The CDR3 runs to 13 residues. The CDR3 protein is CASSPGPFYEQYF. Written as DNA, the CDR3 is TGTGCCAGCAGCCCGGGACCGTTCTACGAGCAGTACTTC.

The chain uses TRBV21-1 and TRBJ2-4. TRBV21-1 is recorded as a pseudogene. The CDR3 contains 19 residues. CDR3 loop: CASSPPPRGGGRPKNIQYF. The CDR3 coding sequence is TGTGCCAGCAGCCCTCCCCCCAGGGGGGGCGGAAGGCCCAAAAACATTCAGTACTTC.